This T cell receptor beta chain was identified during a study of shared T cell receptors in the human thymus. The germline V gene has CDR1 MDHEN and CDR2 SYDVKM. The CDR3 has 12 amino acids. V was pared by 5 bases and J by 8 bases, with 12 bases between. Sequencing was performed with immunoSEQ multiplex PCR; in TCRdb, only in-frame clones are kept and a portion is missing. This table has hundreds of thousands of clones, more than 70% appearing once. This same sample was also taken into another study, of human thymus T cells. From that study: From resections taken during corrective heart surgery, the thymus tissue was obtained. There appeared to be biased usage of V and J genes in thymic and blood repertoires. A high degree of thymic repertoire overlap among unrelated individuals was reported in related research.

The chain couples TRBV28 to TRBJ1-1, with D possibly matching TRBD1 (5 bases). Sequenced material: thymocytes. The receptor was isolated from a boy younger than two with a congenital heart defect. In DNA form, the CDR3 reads TGTGCCAGCAGTCCGACGGGGGAAGAAGCTTTCTTT. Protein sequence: CASSPTGEEAFF.